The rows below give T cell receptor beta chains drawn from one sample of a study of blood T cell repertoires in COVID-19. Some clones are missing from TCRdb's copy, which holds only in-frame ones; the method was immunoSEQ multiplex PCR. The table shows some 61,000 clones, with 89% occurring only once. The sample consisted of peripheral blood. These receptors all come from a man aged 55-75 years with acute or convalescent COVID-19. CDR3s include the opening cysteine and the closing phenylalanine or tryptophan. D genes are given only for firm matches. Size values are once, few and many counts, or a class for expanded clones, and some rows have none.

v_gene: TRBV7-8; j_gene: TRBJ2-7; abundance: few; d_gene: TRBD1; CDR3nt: TGTGCCAGCAGCCCCGGGACAGCGGTCCACGAGCAGTACTTC; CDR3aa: CASSPGTAVHEQYF
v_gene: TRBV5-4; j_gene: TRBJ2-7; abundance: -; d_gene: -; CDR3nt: TGTGCCAGCAGCTTGGCAAGGTCCACTAAAATTTACGAGCAGTACTTC; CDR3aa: CASSLARSTKIYEQYF
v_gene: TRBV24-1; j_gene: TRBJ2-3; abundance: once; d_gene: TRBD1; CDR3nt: TGTGCCACCAGAGAGACAGGGGAGGATACGCAGTATTTT; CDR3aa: CATRETGEDTQYF
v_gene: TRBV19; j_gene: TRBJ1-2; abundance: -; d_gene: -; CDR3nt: TGTGCCAGTGTCGAGGCTAACTATGGCTACACCTTC; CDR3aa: CASVEANYGYTF
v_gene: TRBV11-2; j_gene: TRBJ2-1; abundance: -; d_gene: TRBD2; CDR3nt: TGTGCCAGCCTCCCAGGGACTAGCGGGGGAGGAAATGAGCAGTTCTTC; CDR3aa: CASLPGTSGGGNEQFF
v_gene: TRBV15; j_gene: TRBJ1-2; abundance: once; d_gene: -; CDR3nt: TGTGCCACCAGCAGACCTACCCAGGGAATCTATGGCTACACCTTC; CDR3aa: CATSRPTQGIYGYTF
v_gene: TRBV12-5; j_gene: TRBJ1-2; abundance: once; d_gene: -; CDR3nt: TGTGCTAGTGCCTCGGACAGTTCTAACTATGGCTACACCTTC; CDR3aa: CASASDSSNYGYTF
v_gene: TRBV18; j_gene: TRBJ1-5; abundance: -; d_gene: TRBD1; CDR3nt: TGTGCCAGCTCACCAGACAGGGGGTGGAATCAGCCCCAGCATTTT; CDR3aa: CASSPDRGWNQPQHF
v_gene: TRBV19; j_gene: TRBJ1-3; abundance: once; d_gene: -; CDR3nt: TGTGCCAGTAGTATAATAAATACTGGAAACACCATATATTTT; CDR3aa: CASSIINTGNTIYF
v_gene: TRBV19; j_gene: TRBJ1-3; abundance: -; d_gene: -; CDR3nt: TGTGCCAGTAGTATTGGGGTCAGGGGACCCAGCTCTGGAAACACCATATATTTT; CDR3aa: CASSIGVRGPSSGNTIYF
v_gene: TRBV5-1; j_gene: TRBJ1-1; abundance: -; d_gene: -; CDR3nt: TGCGCCAGCAGAAGAAAAGGAGGGAGTGACACTGAAGCTTTCTTT; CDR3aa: CASRRKGGSDTEAFF
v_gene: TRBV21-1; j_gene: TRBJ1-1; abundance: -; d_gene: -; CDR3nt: TGTGCCAGCAGCGAGGCCGGGACAGGGGTAATTGATCCTGAAGCTTTCTTT; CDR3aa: CASSEAGTGVIDPEAFF
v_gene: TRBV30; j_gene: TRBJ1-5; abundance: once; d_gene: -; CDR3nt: TGTGCCTGGAGTCAGGGAAGATATAGCAATCAGCCCCAGCATTTT; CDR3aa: CAWSQGRYSNQPQHF
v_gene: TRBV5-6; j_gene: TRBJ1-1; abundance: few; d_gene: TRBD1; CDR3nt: TGTGCCAGCAGTCGGGACAGAAGATTTGGCACTGAAGCTTTCTTT; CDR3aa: CASSRDRRFGTEAFF
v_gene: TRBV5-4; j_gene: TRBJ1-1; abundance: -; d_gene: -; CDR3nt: TGTGCCAGCAGCCAGACAGGGAACACTGAAGCTTTCTTT; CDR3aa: CASSQTGNTEAFF
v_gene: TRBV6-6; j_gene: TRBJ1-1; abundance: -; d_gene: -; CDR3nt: TGTGCCAGCAGTTACTCGAGTCAGGACTTATCTGAAGCTTTCTTT; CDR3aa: CASSYSSQDLSEAFF
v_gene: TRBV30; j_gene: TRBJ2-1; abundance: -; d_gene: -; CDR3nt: TGTGCCTGGGCGCCGCGGGGTTCTCCTACCTACAATGAGCAGTTCTTC; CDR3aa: CAWAPRGSPTYNEQFF